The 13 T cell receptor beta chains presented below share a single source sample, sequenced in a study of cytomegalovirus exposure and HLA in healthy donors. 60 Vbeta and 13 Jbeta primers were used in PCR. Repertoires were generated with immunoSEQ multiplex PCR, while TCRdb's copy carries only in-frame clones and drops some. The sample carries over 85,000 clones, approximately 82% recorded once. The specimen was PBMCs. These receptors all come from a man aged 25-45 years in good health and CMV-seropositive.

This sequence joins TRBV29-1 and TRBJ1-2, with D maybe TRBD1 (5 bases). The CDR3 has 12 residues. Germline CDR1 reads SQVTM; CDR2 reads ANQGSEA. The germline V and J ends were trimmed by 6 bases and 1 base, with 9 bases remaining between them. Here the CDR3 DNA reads TGCAGCGTGGGGGGGGGTAACTATGGCTACACCTTC. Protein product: CSVGGGNYGYTF.

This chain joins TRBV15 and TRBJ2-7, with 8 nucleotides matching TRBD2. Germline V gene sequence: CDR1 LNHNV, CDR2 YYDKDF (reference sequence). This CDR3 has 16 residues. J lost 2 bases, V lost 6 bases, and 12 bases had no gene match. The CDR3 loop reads CATREGRGAEPYEQYF. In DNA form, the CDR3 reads TGTGCCACCAGGGAGGGGCGGGGGGCGGAACCCTACGAGCAGTACTTC.

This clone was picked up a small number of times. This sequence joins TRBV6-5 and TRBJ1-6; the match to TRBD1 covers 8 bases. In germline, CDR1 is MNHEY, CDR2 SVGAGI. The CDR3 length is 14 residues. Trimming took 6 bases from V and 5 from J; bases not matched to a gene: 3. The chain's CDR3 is CASRTTGDNSPLHF. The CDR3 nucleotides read TGTGCCAGCAGGACGACAGGGGATAATTCACCCCTCCACTTT.

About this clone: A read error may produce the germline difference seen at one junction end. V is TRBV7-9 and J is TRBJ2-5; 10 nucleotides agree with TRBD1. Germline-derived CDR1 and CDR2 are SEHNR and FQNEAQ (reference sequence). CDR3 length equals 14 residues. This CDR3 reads CASSLDRGLETQYF. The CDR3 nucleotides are TGTGCCAGCAGTTTAGACAGGGGGCTTGAGACCCAGTACTTC.

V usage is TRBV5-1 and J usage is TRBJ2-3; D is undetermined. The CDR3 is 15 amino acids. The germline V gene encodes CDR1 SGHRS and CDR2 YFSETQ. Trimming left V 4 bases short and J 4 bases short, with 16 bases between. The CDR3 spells CASSTRQDASDTQYF. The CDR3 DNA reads TGCGCCAGCAGCACTCGACAAGACGCCTCAGATACGCAGTATTTT.

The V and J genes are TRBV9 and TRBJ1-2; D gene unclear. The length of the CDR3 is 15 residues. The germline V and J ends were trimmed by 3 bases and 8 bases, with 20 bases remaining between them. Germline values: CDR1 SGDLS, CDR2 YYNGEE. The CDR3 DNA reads TGTGCCAGCAGCGAAGCCCCAAACCCGAGGAGGGGCTACACCTTC. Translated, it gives CASSEAPNPRRGYTF.

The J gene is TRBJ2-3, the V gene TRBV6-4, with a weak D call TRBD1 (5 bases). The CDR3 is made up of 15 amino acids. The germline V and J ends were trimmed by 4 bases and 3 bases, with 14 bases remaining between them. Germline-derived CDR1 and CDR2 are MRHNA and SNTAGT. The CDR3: CASSVQGSITDTQYF. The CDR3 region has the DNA TGTGCCAGCAGTGTCCAGGGTTCAATTACAGATACGCAGTATTTT.

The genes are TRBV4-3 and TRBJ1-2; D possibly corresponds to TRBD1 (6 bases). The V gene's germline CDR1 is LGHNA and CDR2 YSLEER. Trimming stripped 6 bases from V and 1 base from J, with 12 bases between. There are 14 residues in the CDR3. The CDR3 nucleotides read TGCGCCAGCAGTCGGACAGTGATTAACTATGGCTACACCTTC. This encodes CASSRTVINYGYTF.

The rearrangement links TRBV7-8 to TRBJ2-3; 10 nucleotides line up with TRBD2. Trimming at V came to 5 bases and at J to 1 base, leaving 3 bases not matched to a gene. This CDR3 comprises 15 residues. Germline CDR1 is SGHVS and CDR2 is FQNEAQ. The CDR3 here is CASSVGLAGTDTQYF. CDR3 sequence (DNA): TGTGCCAGCAGCGTCGGACTAGCGGGCACAGATACGCAGTATTTT.

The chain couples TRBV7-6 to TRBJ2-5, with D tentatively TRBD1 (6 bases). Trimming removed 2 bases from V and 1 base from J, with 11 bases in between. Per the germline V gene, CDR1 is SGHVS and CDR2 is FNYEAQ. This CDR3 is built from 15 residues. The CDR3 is CASSLWGHPQETQYF. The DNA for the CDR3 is TGTGCCAGCAGCTTATGGGGACATCCCCAAGAGACCCAGTACTTC.

The CDR3 nucleotides read TGTGCCAGCAGTGAGGGGGCCGTCTACGAGCAGTACTTC. The encoded protein is CASSEGAVYEQYF. This chain connects TRBV27 to TRBJ2-5, with 7 bases matching TRBD1. The DNA end is more similar to TRBJ2-7, so the J call may be wrong. From germline, CDR1 is MNHEY and CDR2 SMNVEV (reference sequence). The CDR3 runs 13 residues.

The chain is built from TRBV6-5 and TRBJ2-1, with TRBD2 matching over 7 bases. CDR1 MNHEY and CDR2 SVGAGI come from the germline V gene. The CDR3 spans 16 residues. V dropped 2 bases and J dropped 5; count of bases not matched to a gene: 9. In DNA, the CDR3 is TGTGCCAGCAGTTACGAGTACGGGAGGACAAACAATGAGCAGTTCTTC. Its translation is CASSYEYGRTNNEQFF.

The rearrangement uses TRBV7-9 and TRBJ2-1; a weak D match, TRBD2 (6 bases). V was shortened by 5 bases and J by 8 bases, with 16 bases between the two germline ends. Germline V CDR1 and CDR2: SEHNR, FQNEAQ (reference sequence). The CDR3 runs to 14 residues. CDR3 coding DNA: TGTGCCAGCAGCACCGGTGGAGGGGACCATGAGCAGTTCTTC. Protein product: CASSTGGGDHEQFF.